Each of the 20 T cell receptor beta chains below was sequenced from the same sample in a study of T cell responses to AZD1222 COVID-19 vaccine. Libraries were prepared by immunoSEQ multiplex PCR; TCRdb keeps only in-frame clonotypes and omits some of them. The data hold about 120,000 clones, with approximately 90% observed a single time. This sample comprised peripheral blood, obtained on day 0 of MenACWY control vaccination. Every receptor here comes from an adult in good health.

Regarding this clone: The limits of the CDR3 on the DNA are not certain, so only TCRdb's listed CDR3 is given. J is TRBJ1-5 and V is TRBV6-2 or TRBV6-3. The CDR3 has 14 residues if both end residues are counted. Germline V gene lookup returns CDR1 MNHEY and CDR2 SVGEGT. The CDR3 loop reads CASSTSGYNQPQHF.

This clone showed up just a few times. The rearrangement links TRBV7-2 to TRBJ1-2; 7 nucleotides line up with TRBD1. CDR1 is SGHTA and CDR2 is FQGNSA in the germline V gene. The CDR3 is made up of 14 amino acids. V dropped 2 bases and J dropped 4; count of bases not matched to a gene: 4. CDR3 sequence (DNA): TGTGCCAGCAGCTTAAATCCAGGGGGCTATGGCTACACCTTC. As protein: CASSLNPGGYGYTF.

This chain links TRBV3-1 (or the pseudogene TRBV3-2) with TRBJ2-1, with D unresolved. This CDR3 is built from 14 residues. Germline V CDR1 and CDR2: LGHDT, YNNKEL (reference sequence). V lost 7 bases to trimming and J lost 0 bases, with 10 bases between them. The CDR3 is CASTRTSSYNEQFF. As DNA, the CDR3 is TGTGCCAGCACTCGTACAAGCTCCTACAATGAGCAGTTCTTC.

V usage is TRBV7-8 and J usage is TRBJ2-3; TRBD2 might be the D (6 bases). Trimming removed 2 bases from V and 0 bases from J, with 21 bases in between. Germline-derived CDR1 and CDR2 are SGHVS and FQNEAQ. This CDR3 contains 19 residues. In DNA, the CDR3 is TGTGCCAGCAGCTTACGCCAACCACTAGCTACTCTTAGCACAGATACGCAGTATTTT. This translates into CASSLRQPLATLSTDTQYF.

The J gene is TRBJ1-3, the V gene TRBV24-1; D is unresolved. The CDR3 is 12 amino acids. Germline V gene lookup returns CDR1 KGHDR and CDR2 SFDVKD. Trimming stripped 4 bases from V and 4 bases from J, with 4 bases between. This CDR3 is CATSEAGNTIYF. CDR3 DNA: TGTGCCACCAGTGAGGCCGGAAACACCATATATTTT.

The gene calls are TRBV9 and TRBJ2-7; D could derive from TRBD1 or TRBD2 (5 bases each). This CDR3 region has 14 residues. Germline V lookup: CDR1 SGDLS, CDR2 YYNGEE. With 1 base removed from V and 7 bases from J, the gap between germline ends came to 15 bases. DNA for the CDR3: TGTGCCAGCAGCGTAACCTCCCTCGAGGGGGAGCAGTACTTC. Amino acids: CASSVTSLEGEQYF.

The chain carries TRBV23-1 and TRBJ1-2; TRBD1 aligns across 7 bases. TRBV23-1 is marked as an open reading frame, function uncertain. J gave up 4 bases and V 6 bases, and 17 bases lay outside the gene matches. The CDR3 has 17 amino acids. The DNA of the CDR3 is TGCGCCAGCAGCTCCCTCAGGGACAGAATGTTTTTCTATGGCTACACCTTC. The encoded protein is CASSSLRDRMFFYGYTF.

In DNA form, the CDR3 reads TGTGCCAGCAGTTCGGACACGGAAGCTTACAATGAGCAGTTCTTC. This encodes CASSSDTEAYNEQFF. This chain joins TRBV27 and TRBJ2-1; D perhaps matches TRBD1 (5 bases). With 4 bases removed from V and 4 bases from J, the gap between germline ends came to 14 bases. Germline V gives CDR1 MNHEY, CDR2 SMNVEV (reference sequence). The CDR3 is made up of 15 amino acids.

The chain couples TRBV19 to TRBJ1-2, with unresolved D. Between the trimmed V and J ends, which lost 3 bases and 0 bases, there was a span of 8 bases. Germline V gene data show CDR1 as LNHDA and CDR2 as SQIVND (reference sequence). The length of the CDR3 is 14 residues. The CDR3 protein is CASSISGTNYGYTF. CDR3 sequence (DNA): TGTGCCAGTAGTATTTCCGGGACTAACTATGGCTACACCTTC.

Only a few counts were recorded for this clone. The chain uses TRBV27 and TRBJ2-7; a possible D gene is TRBD1 (6 bases). The CDR3 is 14 amino acids. Germline CDR1 reads MNHEY; CDR2 reads SMNVEV (reference sequence). The V gene lost 2 bases and the J gene lost 4 bases, with 12 bases spanning the gap. This CDR3 reads CASSLRGSLYEQYF. The CDR3 region has the DNA TGTGCCAGCAGTTTAAGGGGGAGTCTTTACGAGCAGTACTTC.

V usage is TRBV6-1 and J usage is TRBJ2-3; tentatively, D is TRBD1 (5 bases). The CDR3 has 15 amino acids. CDR1 is MNHNS, CDR2 SASEGT, per germline. Trimming removed 0 bases from V and 3 bases from J, with 10 bases in between. Here the CDR3 reads CASSEALRATDTQYF. DNA of the CDR3: TGTGCCAGCAGTGAAGCGCTCAGGGCTACAGATACGCAGTATTTT.

As DNA, the CDR3 is TGTGCCTGGGACAGGGGAAGCTATGGCTACACCTTC. It yields the protein CAWDRGSYGYTF. The chain has TRBV30 and TRBJ1-2; 8 nucleotides line up with TRBD1. With 5 bases clipped from V and 4 bases from J, the junction kept 3 bases outside the gene matches. The CDR3 spans 12 residues. From germline, CDR1 is GTSNPN and CDR2 SVGIG (reference sequence).

The genes are TRBV7-6 and TRBJ1-1; 7 nucleotides align to TRBD1. Germline V gene sequence: CDR1 SGHVS, CDR2 FNYEAQ. The length of the CDR3 is 13 residues. With V trimmed by 4 bases and J by 7 bases, 6 bases remained unmatched. The CDR3 coding sequence is TGTGCCAGCAGCTCCTTGACAGGGAATGAAGCTTTCTTT. Translating it yields CASSSLTGNEAFF.

The rearrangement links TRBV6-2 or TRBV6-3 to TRBJ1-2, with D unclear. Germline V CDR1 and CDR2: MNHEY, SVGEGT. This CDR3 region has 14 residues. V lost 5 bases to trimming and J lost 4 bases, with 14 bases between them. The CDR3: CASSPGGSLYGYTF. CDR3 nucleotides: TGTGCCAGCAGTCCGGGTGGCAGCCTCTATGGCTACACCTTC.

This chain links TRBV19 with TRBJ1-2; 7 nucleotides align to TRBD1. CDR3 length equals 13 residues. Germline-derived CDR1 and CDR2 are LNHDA and SQIVND (reference sequence). With 7 bases clipped from V and 4 bases from J, the junction kept 6 bases outside the gene matches. The CDR3 here is CASTGQALYGYTF. CDR3 nucleotides: TGTGCCAGTACTGGACAGGCCCTCTATGGCTACACCTTC.

The V gene is TRBV5-1, the J gene TRBJ2-3, with 14 bases lining up with TRBD2. The CDR3 contains 19 residues. V was clipped by 1 base and J by 0 bases; unmatched bases: 7. Germline V gene data show CDR1 as SGHRS and CDR2 as YFSETQ. CDR3 sequence (DNA): TGCGCCAGCAGCTTGAAGGGGACTAGCGGGAGTTTGAGCACAGATACGCAGTATTTT. Translated: CASSLKGTSGSLSTDTQYF.

The chain is built from TRBV6-5 and TRBJ2-7; 9 positions agree with TRBD1. Germline loops: CDR1 MNHEY, CDR2 SVGAGI. After removal of 6 bases from V and 3 bases from J, the junction contained 9 bases not matched to a gene. The CDR3 is 15 amino acids. CDR3 nucleotide sequence: TGTGCCAGCAGACCGGGACAGGGTTTTATCTACGAGCAGTACTTC. Residues: CASRPGQGFIYEQYF.

The V call is TRBV9, the J call TRBJ2-7, with TRBD2 matching 8 bases. Trimming took 0 bases from V and 3 from J; bases not matched to a gene: 5. The CDR3 spans 15 residues. CDR1 is SGDLS and CDR2 is YYNGEE in the germline V gene. CDR3 nucleotide sequence: TGTGCCAGCAGCGTAGAATATACTAGCGGCTACGAGCAGTACTTC. Its translation is CASSVEYTSGYEQYF.

The chain carries TRBV5-4 and TRBJ1-1; D gene uncertain. The CDR3 contains 13 residues. Germline-derived CDR1 and CDR2 are SGHNT and YYREEE (reference sequence). V was clipped by 5 bases and J by 1 base, with 9 bases between them. The CDR3 loop is CASRSDQNTEAFF. The CDR3 DNA is TGTGCCAGCAGATCTGACCAGAACACTGAAGCTTTCTTT.

The chain employs TRBV2 and TRBJ1-5, with D possibly matching TRBD1 (5 bases). CDR3 length: 14 residues. Germline V gives CDR1 SNHLY, CDR2 FYNNEI. The V end lost 6 bases, the J end lost 4 bases, and 13 bases lay between the germline ends. CDR3 sequence (DNA): TGTGCCAGCAGGGACCGGTGGGGGAATCAGCCCCAGCATTTT. This encodes CASRDRWGNQPQHF. The variable domain in full, completed from reference TRBV2 and TRBJ1-5, reads EPEVTQTPSHQVTQMGQEVILRCVPISNHLYFYWYRQILGQKVEFLVSFYNNEISEKSEIFDDQFSVERPDGSNFTLKIRSTKLEDSAMYFCASRDRWGNQPQHFGDGTRLSIL.